The rows below give T cell receptor beta chains drawn from one sample of a study of T cell repertoires in cytomegalovirus infection. TCRdb reprocessed the reads with MiXCR, giving one entry per CDR3 protein. The data show under 850,000 distinct CDR3 sequences, 35% seen once. The specimen sequenced was PBMCs. The receptors come from a human donor in good health (CMV status not recorded). Some clones in this sample may be carry-over from other donors' samples. Both conserved end residues are part of each CDR3. D genes are given only for firm matches. The size of a clone is reported for some rows only, either as once, few or many, or as a class for expanded clones.

cdr3_aa,cdr3_nt,clone_size,d_call,j_call,v_call
CASTPSGRANNEQFF,TGTGCCAGCACCCCAAGCGGGAGGGCCAACAATGAGCAGTTCTTC,NA,TRBD2,TRBJ2-1,TRBV28
CASSLSGIEAFF,TGTGCCAGCAGTCTCTCCGGAATTGAAGCTTTCTTT,NA,NA,TRBJ1-1,TRBV12-3/TRBV12-4
CASSLNLWGSNQPQHF,TGTGCCAGCAGCTTAAATCTCTGGGGGAGCAATCAGCCCCAGCATTTT,many,NA,TRBJ1-5,TRBV7-2
CASSSTAIKKINYGYTF,TGTGCCAGCAGCTCGACCGCGATTAAGAAGATTAACTATGGCTACACCTTC,few,NA,TRBJ1-2,TRBV7-8
CASSVAAPEQYF,TGTGCCAGCAGTGTAGCGGCCCCAGAGCAGTACTTC,NA,NA,TRBJ2-7,TRBV2
CASSLFGISGANVLTF,TGTGCCAGCAGTTTGTTTGGGATTTCTGGGGCCAACGTCCTGACTTTC,NA,NA,TRBJ2-6,TRBV28
CASSVWGRVQETQYF,TGTGCCAGCAGCGTGTGGGGTAGAGTCCAAGAGACCCAGTACTTC,few,NA,TRBJ2-5,TRBV5-8
CASSYPRRGQPQHF,TGTGCCAGCAGTTACCCCCGTCGAGGGCAGCCCCAGCATTTT,NA,NA,TRBJ1-5,TRBV6-2/TRBV6-3
CASSSHGTAYNEQFF,TGTGCCAGCAGTTCCCACGGGACAGCTTACAATGAGCAGTTCTTC,NA,TRBD1,TRBJ2-1,TRBV28
CASREGANTGELFF,TGTGCCAGTAGGGAGGGCGCGAACACCGGGGAGCTGTTTTTT,NA,NA,TRBJ2-2,TRBV19
CASSPTSSYEQYF,TGTGCCAGCAGCCCGACGAGCTCCTACGAGCAGTACTTC,NA,NA,TRBJ2-7,TRBV2
CASSYRGAFYGYTF,TGTGCCAGCTCCTATCGGGGGGCATTCTATGGCTACACCTTC,NA,NA,TRBJ1-2,TRBV5-7
CASSVPLSEAFF,TGTGCCAGCAGCGTACCCTTGTCGGAAGCTTTCTTT,many,NA,TRBJ1-1,TRBV11-2
CASTTDGRSPLHF,TGTGCCAGCACTACAGACGGACGATCACCCCTCCACTTT,NA,NA,TRBJ1-6,TRBV28
CASRTTGGNPEAFF,TGTGCCAGCAGGACGACAGGGGGCAATCCTGAAGCTTTCTTT,once,TRBD1,TRBJ1-1,TRBV28
CASSLGETRLTDTQYF,TGTGCCAGCAGCTTGGGGGAAACGCGCCTCACAGATACGCAGTATTTT,few,NA,TRBJ2-3,TRBV5-5
CAWSVNRDTQYF,TGTGCCTGGAGCGTTAATAGAGATACGCAGTATTTT,NA,NA,TRBJ2-3,TRBV30
CANISSGRIYEQYF,TGTGCCAATATTTCTAGCGGGAGGATCTACGAGCAGTACTTC,NA,TRBD2,TRBJ2-7,TRBV19
CASSLRVGIDTEAFF,TGTGCCAGCAGCCTCAGGGTCGGGATTGACACTGAAGCTTTCTTT,few,NA,TRBJ1-1,TRBV7-2
CASSYSDSRALGYTF,TGTGCCAGCAGTTACTCGGACAGCCGAGCTCTGGGCTACACCTTC,NA,NA,TRBJ1-2,TRBV6-6
CASSLARLTYEQYF,TGTGCCAGCAGCTTAGCGCGTCTCACCTACGAGCAGTACTTC,NA,NA,TRBJ2-7,TRBV7-2
CATSRVLEGNEQYF,TGTGCCACCAGCAGAGTGTTAGAAGGTAACGAGCAGTACTTC,few,NA,TRBJ2-7,TRBV15
CASARTGYGYTF,TGTGCCAGCGCTCGGACAGGTTATGGCTACACCTTC,NA,TRBD1,TRBJ1-2,TRBV6-2/TRBV6-3
CASSLGGTGLSYNEQFF,TGCGCCAGCAGCTTGGGGGGGACAGGGCTCTCCTACAATGAGCAGTTCTTC,NA,TRBD1,TRBJ2-1,TRBV5-1
CASSLSGGANVLTF,TGTGCCAGCAGTTTATCAGGTGGGGCCAACGTCCTGACTTTC,few,NA,TRBJ2-6,TRBV12-3/TRBV12-4
CASTTIGNFEAFF,TGTGCCAGCACCACCATTGGGAATTTTGAAGCTTTCTTT,many,NA,TRBJ1-1,TRBV6-1
CASSWDKGQETRYF,TGTGCCAGCAGCTGGGACAAGGGACAAGAGACCCGGTACTTC,NA,NA,TRBJ2-5,TRBV7-9
CASSLSPPLSGRAEVNEQFF,TGTGCCAGCAGTTTATCCCCCCCACTTAGCGGGAGGGCCGAGGTCAATGAGCAGTTCTTC,few,TRBD2,TRBJ2-1,TRBV28